This is a list of T cell receptor beta chains from one sample in a study of a mutant IDH1 vaccine in newly diagnosed glioma. Clones were read by immunoSEQ multiplex PCR, and TCRdb kept only the in-frame ones, dropping some. The data show over 45,000 clones, roughly 76% seen once. For these TCRs, the target antigens are not known. The source was PBMCs, collected from a glioma patient whose treatment included an IDH1 peptide vaccine. All receptors come from a middle-aged man with glioma. Each CDR3 is given with its conserved first and last residue. D genes are given only for firm matches. Rows may omit the clone size; those that give it use once, few, many or a size class.

size	V	D	J	DNA	CDR3
-	TRBV9	-	TRBJ1-1	TGTGCCAGCAGCGTGGCAGCTAACACTGAAGCTTTCTTT	CASSVAANTEAFF
-	TRBV7-2	-	TRBJ2-3	TGTGCCAGCAGCCCCGACAACCCTCGGGATACGCAGTATTTT	CASSPDNPRDTQYF
-	TRBV5-1	-	TRBJ2-1	TGCGCCAGCAAGCCAGGACTAGTCGCCCTCTCCAGGGGGCAGTTCTTC	CASKPGLVALSRGQFF
few	TRBV15	-	TRBJ1-3	TGTGCCACCAGAAACCGACAGTCGTCTGGAAACACCATATATTTT	CATRNRQSSGNTIYF
-	TRBV11-2	-	TRBJ1-1	TGTGCCAGCAGCTTCCGCCGGGTTAAGGACACTGAAGCTTTCTTT	CASSFRRVKDTEAFF
-	TRBV30	-	TRBJ1-6	TGTGCCTGGAGAGACACTAATTCACCCCTCCACTTT	CAWRDTNSPLHF
-	TRBV5-5	TRBD1	TRBJ1-5	TGTGCCAGCAGTGTCCAGGGGGGGAATCAGCCCCAGCATTTT	CASSVQGGNQPQHF
-	TRBV7-9	-	TRBJ1-4	TGTGCCAGCAGCTCCCAGGGTGCAACTAATGAAAAACTGTTTTTT	CASSSQGATNEKLFF
once	TRBV15	TRBD1	TRBJ2-7	TGTGCCACCAGCAGAGTGGAAGGGGGCAATTTTTACGAGCAGTACTTC	CATSRVEGGNFYEQYF
-	TRBV13	-	TRBJ2-3	TGTGCCAGCAGCTTCGGCACAGATACGCAGTATTTT	CASSFGTDTQYF
few	TRBV5-6	-	TRBJ2-2	TGTGCCAGCAGCTTTGAAAACACCGGGGAGCTGTTTTTT	CASSFENTGELFF
few	TRBV29-1	-	TRBJ2-1	TGCAGCGTCTCTAGCTACAATGAGCAGTTCTTC	CSVSSYNEQFF
-	TRBV9	TRBD1	TRBJ2-1	TGTGCCAGCAGCGTAGGACAGGGGATACACAATGAGCAGTTCTTC	CASSVGQGIHNEQFF
-	TRBV9	TRBD2	TRBJ2-7	TGTGCCAGCAGCGCGACTAGCGCCTACGACGAGCAGTACTTC	CASSATSAYDEQYF
once	TRBV4-1	-	TRBJ2-1	TGCGCCAGCAGCCTCGAGGGGCACGATTACAATGAGCAGTTCTTC	CASSLEGHDYNEQFF
-	TRBV30	-	TRBJ1-6	TGTGCCTGGAGACCTACAGGGACGGGTTCACCCCTCCACTTT	CAWRPTGTGSPLHF
-	TRBV19	-	TRBJ1-5	TGTGCCAGTAGTATAGGAAGCCCCGGCAATCAGCCCCAGCATTTT	CASSIGSPGNQPQHF
-	TRBV6-1	-	TRBJ1-1	TGTGCCAGCAGGGTGACAGAGAACACTGAAGCTTTCTTT	CASRVTENTEAFF
-	TRBV4-1	-	TRBJ2-1	TGCGCCAGCAGCCAATCGACAGCTAGCTCCTACAATGAGCAGTTCTTC	CASSQSTASSYNEQFF
medium-sized	TRBV5-1	-	TRBJ2-7	TGCGCCAGCAGCTCCCCCGGAAGACCGGGACTCCGCTCCTACGAGCAGTACTTC	CASSSPGRPGLRSYEQYF
-	TRBV6-5	-	TRBJ1-2	TGTGCCAGCAGGAATAGACGGGACTATGGCTACACCTTC	CASRNRRDYGYTF
-	TRBV30	TRBD1	TRBJ1-4	TGTGCCTGGAGTTCCGGGACAGTTAATGAAAAACTGTTTTTT	CAWSSGTVNEKLFF
-	TRBV7-9	TRBD2	TRBJ2-1	TGTGCCAGCAGCTTAAGTAGCGGGGGGATTCTTTCCTACAATGAGCAGTTCTTC	CASSLSSGGILSYNEQFF
-	TRBV15	-	TRBJ2-5	TGTGCCACCAGCACCGGGGCCCAAGAGACCCAGTACTTC	CATSTGAQETQYF
once	TRBV2	-	TRBJ1-2	TGTGCCAGCAGTGGGTTGACAGGCATCATCTATGGCTACACCTTC	CASSGLTGIIYGYTF
-	TRBV2	-	TRBJ2-5	TGTGCCAGCAGTTACCAAGAGACCCAGTACTTC	CASSYQETQYF
few	TRBV28	TRBD1	TRBJ1-1	TGTGCCAGCAGTCCGGGACAGGTTAACACTGAAGCTTTCTTT	CASSPGQVNTEAFF
-	TRBV6-1	-	TRBJ2-1	TGTGCCAGCAGTGAAGCGGGACCGCCTGATGAGCAGTTCTTC	CASSEAGPPDEQFF